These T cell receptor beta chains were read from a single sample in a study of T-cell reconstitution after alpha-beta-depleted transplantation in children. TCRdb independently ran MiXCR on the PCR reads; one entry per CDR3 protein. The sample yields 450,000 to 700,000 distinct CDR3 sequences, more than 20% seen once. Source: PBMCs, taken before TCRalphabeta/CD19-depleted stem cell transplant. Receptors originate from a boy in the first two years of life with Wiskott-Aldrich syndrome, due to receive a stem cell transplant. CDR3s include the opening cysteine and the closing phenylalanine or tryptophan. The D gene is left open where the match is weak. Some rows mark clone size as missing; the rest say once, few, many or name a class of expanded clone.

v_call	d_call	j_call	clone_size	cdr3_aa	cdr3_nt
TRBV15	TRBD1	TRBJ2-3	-	CATSKGTGVSTDTQYF	TGTGCCACCAGCAAAGGGACAGGGGTTAGCACAGATACGCAGTATTTT
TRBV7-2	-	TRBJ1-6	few	CASSLVAYSPLHF	TGTGCCAGCAGCTTGGTTGCCTATTCACCCCTCCACTTT
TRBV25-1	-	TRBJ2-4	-	CASSASKDVWAKNIQYF	TGTGCCAGCAGTGCAAGTAAGGACGTCTGGGCCAAAAACATTCAGTACTTC
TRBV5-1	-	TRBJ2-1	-	CASSLGFHEQFF	TGCGCCAGCAGCTTGGGGTTCCATGAGCAGTTCTTC
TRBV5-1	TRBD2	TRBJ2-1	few	CASSLATLAGGVNEQFF	TGCGCCAGCAGCTTGGCAACACTAGCGGGAGGGGTAAATGAGCAGTTCTTC
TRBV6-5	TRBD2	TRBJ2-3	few	CASSYSKLAGVDTQYF	TGTGCCAGCAGTTACTCGAAGCTAGCGGGAGTGGATACGCAGTATTTT
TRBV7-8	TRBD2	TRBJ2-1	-	CASSQGTSGSSGNEQFF	TGTGCCAGCAGCCAAGGGACTAGCGGGAGTTCGGGGAATGAGCAGTTCTTC
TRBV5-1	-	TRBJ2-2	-	CASSRGDTDTGELFF	TGCGCCAGCAGTAGGGGGGACACAGACACCGGGGAGCTGTTTTTT
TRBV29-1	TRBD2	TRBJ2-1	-	CSGGVGRLEQFF	TGCAGCGGAGGGGTCGGGAGGCTTGAGCAGTTCTTC
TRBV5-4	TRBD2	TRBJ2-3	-	CASSASGRHTDTQYF	TGTGCCAGCAGCGCTAGCGGGAGACACACAGATACGCAGTATTTT
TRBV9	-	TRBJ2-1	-	CASSVATEFYNEQFF	TGTGCCAGCAGCGTAGCGACAGAGTTTTACAATGAGCAGTTCTTC
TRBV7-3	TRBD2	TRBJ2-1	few	CASSESGSSYNEQFF	TGTGCCAGCAGCGAAAGCGGGAGCTCCTACAATGAGCAGTTCTTC
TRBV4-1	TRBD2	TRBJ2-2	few	CASSQVGGRNTGELFF	TGCGCCAGCAGCCAAGTCGGCGGGAGAAACACCGGGGAGCTGTTTTTT
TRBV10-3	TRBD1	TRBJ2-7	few	CAISTTGDMGYEQYF	TGTGCCATCAGTACTACAGGGGATATGGGCTACGAGCAGTACTTC
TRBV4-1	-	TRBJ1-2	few	CASSQGWSGARGYTF	TGCGCCAGCAGCCAAGGATGGTCAGGGGCGCGTGGCTACACCTTC
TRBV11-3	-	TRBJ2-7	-	CASSLGEVSGYEQYF	TGTGCCAGCAGCTTAGGGGAGGTTAGCGGCTACGAGCAGTACTTC
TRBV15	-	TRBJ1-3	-	CATGRGSGNTIYF	TGTGCCACCGGTAGGGGGTCGGGAAACACCATATATTTT
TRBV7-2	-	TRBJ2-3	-	CASSSRITDTQYF	TGTGCCAGCAGCTCCCGCATCACAGATACGCAGTATTTT
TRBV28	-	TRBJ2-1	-	CASSFGGVSYNEQFF	TGTGCCAGCAGTTTTGGCGGGGTGTCCTACAATGAGCAGTTCTTC
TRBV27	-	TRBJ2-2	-	CASSLFVNPRLELFF	TGTGCCAGCAGTTTATTTGTAAATCCCCGGCTGGAGCTGTTTTTT
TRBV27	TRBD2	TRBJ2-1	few	CASSLRLAGLHNEQFF	TGTGCCAGCAGTCTCAGACTAGCGGGATTACACAATGAGCAGTTCTTC
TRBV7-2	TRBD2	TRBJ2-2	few	CASSSGLGNTGELFF	TGTGCCAGCAGCTCCGGACTAGGGAACACCGGGGAGCTGTTTTTT
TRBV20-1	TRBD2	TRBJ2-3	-	CSAFKRGSATDTQYF	TGCAGTGCTTTTAAACGCGGGAGTGCGACAGATACGCAGTATTTT
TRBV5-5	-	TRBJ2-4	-	CASSLGSHISIQYF	TGTGCCAGCAGCTTGGGGTCCCATATAAGCATTCAGTACTTC
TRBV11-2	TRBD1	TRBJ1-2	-	CASSSGQGGYTF	TGTGCCAGCAGCTCCGGACAGGGCGGCTACACCTTC
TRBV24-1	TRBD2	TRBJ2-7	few	CATSDSGTSGTYEQYF	TGTGCCACCAGTGATTCCGGGACTAGCGGAACCTACGAGCAGTACTTC
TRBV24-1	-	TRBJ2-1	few	CATSDLLRSSYNEQFF	TGTGCCACCAGTGATTTGTTGCGGAGCTCCTACAATGAGCAGTTCTTC
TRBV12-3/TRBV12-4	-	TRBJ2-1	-	CASRLGRDSPEEQFF	TGTGCCAGCAGACTAGGCCGGGACTCCCCAGAGGAGCAGTTCTTC
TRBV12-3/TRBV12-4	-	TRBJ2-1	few	CASSLRYYNEQFF	TGTGCCAGCAGTTTGAGGTACTACAATGAGCAGTTCTTC
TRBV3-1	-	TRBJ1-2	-	CASSPRTLRTYGYTF	TGTGCCAGCAGCCCCCGGACACTTCGCACCTATGGCTACACCTTC
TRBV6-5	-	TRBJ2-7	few	CASRTAYEQYF	TGTGCCAGCAGGACTGCCTACGAGCAGTACTTC
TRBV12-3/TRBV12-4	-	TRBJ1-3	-	CASSQRFSGNTIYF	TGTGCCAGCAGCCAACGCTTCTCTGGAAACACCATATATTTT
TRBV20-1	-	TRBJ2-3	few	CSARDVPDTDTQYF	TGCAGTGCTAGAGATGTCCCGGACACAGATACGCAGTATTTT
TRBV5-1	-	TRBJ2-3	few	CASSLVRRTDTQYF	TGCGCCAGCAGCTTGGTCCGCCGCACAGATACGCAGTATTTT
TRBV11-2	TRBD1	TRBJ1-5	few	CASSASGGQPQHF	TGTGCCAGCAGCGCCTCAGGGGGACAGCCCCAGCATTTT
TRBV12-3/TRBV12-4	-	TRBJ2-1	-	CASRDGQSSYNEQFF	TGTGCCAGCAGAGATGGACAGTCTAGCTACAATGAGCAGTTCTTC
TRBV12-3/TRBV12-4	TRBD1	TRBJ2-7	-	CASKIVGDRGFNF	TGTGCCAGCAAAATAGTAGGGGACAGGGGGTTCAACTTC
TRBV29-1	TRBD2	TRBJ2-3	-	CSTKKLAELTDTQYF	TGCAGCACTAAAAAACTAGCGGAGCTCACAGATACGCAGTATTTT
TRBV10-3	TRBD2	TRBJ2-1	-	CAISSSGTHNEQFF	TGTGCCATCAGTTCAAGCGGGACCCACAATGAGCAGTTCTTC
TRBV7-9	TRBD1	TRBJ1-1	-	CASNPLTGAEAFF	TGTGCCAGCAACCCTCTTACAGGGGCTGAAGCTTTCTTT
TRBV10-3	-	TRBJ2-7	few	CAISEPLAASSYEQYF	TGTGCCATCAGTGAGCCCCTGGCGGCGAGCTCCTACGAGCAGTACTTC
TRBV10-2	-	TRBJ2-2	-	CASSERALGTGELFF	TGCGCCAGCAGTGAGAGGGCCCTCGGGACCGGGGAGCTGTTTTTT
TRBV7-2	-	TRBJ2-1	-	CASSPTVGGGSYNEQFF	TGTGCCAGCAGCCCCACCGTCGGGGGCGGCTCCTACAATGAGCAGTTCTTC
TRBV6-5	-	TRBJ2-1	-	CASSNIWRGSYNEQFF	TGTGCCAGCAGTAACATTTGGAGGGGATCCTACAATGAGCAGTTCTTC
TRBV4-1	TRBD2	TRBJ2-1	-	CASSQGTSGRARYNEQFF	TGCGCCAGCAGCCAAGGGACTAGCGGGAGGGCCAGATACAATGAGCAGTTCTTC
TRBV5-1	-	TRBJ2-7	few	CASRFGSTYEQYF	TGCGCCAGCCGTTTCGGAAGCACCTACGAGCAGTACTTC
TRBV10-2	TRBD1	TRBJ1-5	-	CASSKDRGLGQPQHF	TGCGCCAGCAGCAAGGACAGGGGGCTGGGTCAGCCCCAGCATTTT
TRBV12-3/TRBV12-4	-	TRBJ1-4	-	CASSFIQGPNEKLFF	TGTGCCAGCAGTTTTATTCAGGGCCCGAATGAAAAACTGTTTTTT
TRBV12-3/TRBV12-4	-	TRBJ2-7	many	CASSLLDEQYF	TGTGCCAGCAGCCTTTTGGACGAGCAGTACTTC